Listed below are T cell receptor beta chains from one sample, sequenced in a study of beta chain features in type 1 diabetes. Profiling relied on immunoSEQ multiplex PCR, and the TCRdb table lists in-frame clones only, not all of them. This sample carries 600,000 to 700,000 clones, under 15% of them seen once, and the ten largest clones take approximately 0.021%. Sequencing was done on a sample of naive CD4+ T cells from blood. These receptors originate from a man between 18 and 29 years old with type 1 diabetes. The CDR3 runs from the conserved cysteine through the conserved F or W. The order of the fields is D gene, clone size, J gene, V gene, CDR3 DNA, CDR3 protein. The D gene is left open where the match is weak. The size entry is marked missing in some rows and otherwise reads once, few, many or a size class.

D gene: .
clone size: .
J gene: TRBJ1-2
V gene: TRBV25-1
CDR3 DNA: TGTGCCAGCAGTGGGGCGGGGTTGACTGGCTACACCTTC
CDR3 protein: CASSGAGLTGYTF

D gene: .
clone size: .
J gene: TRBJ2-6
V gene: TRBV19
CDR3 DNA: TGTGCCAGTACCGATGGGAACTCTGGGGCCAACGTCCTGACTTTC
CDR3 protein: CASTDGNSGANVLTF

D gene: .
clone size: .
J gene: TRBJ1-1
V gene: TRBV4-1
CDR3 DNA: TGCGCCAGCAGCCCACACAAGAACACTGAAGCTTTCTTT
CDR3 protein: CASSPHKNTEAFF

D gene: .
clone size: few
J gene: TRBJ2-3
V gene: TRBV7-8
CDR3 DNA: TGTGCCAGCAGCCCCAGTATCACAGATACGCAGTATTTT
CDR3 protein: CASSPSITDTQYF

D gene: .
clone size: few
J gene: TRBJ2-2
V gene: TRBV15
CDR3 DNA: TGTGCCACCGGGACCATAAACACCGGGGAGCTGTTTTTT
CDR3 protein: CATGTINTGELFF

D gene: .
clone size: .
J gene: TRBJ1-1
V gene: TRBV4-1
CDR3 DNA: TGCGCCAGCAGCCAAGGGCAGAAACTTGAAGCTTTCTTT
CDR3 protein: CASSQGQKLEAFF

D gene: .
clone size: few
J gene: TRBJ2-3
V gene: TRBV4-1
CDR3 DNA: TGCGCCAGCAGCCAAGTCAGAGATACGCAGTATTTT
CDR3 protein: CASSQVRDTQYF

D gene: .
clone size: few
J gene: TRBJ1-5
V gene: TRBV4-1
CDR3 DNA: TGCGCCAGCAGCCAAGGAAAGGGGTCCGGGCCCCAGCATTTT
CDR3 protein: CASSQGKGSGPQHF

D gene: .
clone size: few
J gene: TRBJ1-5
V gene: TRBV4-1
CDR3 DNA: TGCGCCAGCAGCCAAGAAGGCAGGGGTAATCAGCCCCAGCATTTT
CDR3 protein: CASSQEGRGNQPQHF

D gene: .
clone size: .
J gene: TRBJ1-1
V gene: TRBV19
CDR3 DNA: TGTGCCAGTATTGCTACAGTCCTAACTGAAGCTTTCTTT
CDR3 protein: CASIATVLTEAFF

D gene: TRBD1
clone size: .
J gene: TRBJ2-5
V gene: TRBV4-1
CDR3 DNA: TGCGCCAGCAGCCAAGAAGGCAGGGGGCTTATGGAGACCCAGTACTTC
CDR3 protein: CASSQEGRGLMETQYF

D gene: .
clone size: .
J gene: TRBJ1-5
V gene: TRBV30
CDR3 DNA: TGTGCCTGGAGTGGGGCGCGTACCCCCAATCAGCCCCAGCATTTT
CDR3 protein: CAWSGARTPNQPQHF

D gene: TRBD1
clone size: few
J gene: TRBJ1-2
V gene: TRBV29-1
CDR3 DNA: TGCAGCTTCGGACAGGTCCCAGGGGCTAACTATGGCTACACCTTC
CDR3 protein: CSFGQVPGANYGYTF

D gene: .
clone size: .
J gene: TRBJ1-1
V gene: TRBV30
CDR3 DNA: TGTGCCTTGGGCCGACAGAAGAACACTGAAGCTTTCTTT
CDR3 protein: CALGRQKNTEAFF

D gene: TRBD1
clone size: few
J gene: TRBJ2-7
V gene: TRBV5-4
CDR3 DNA: TGTGCCAGCAGCTTAGGGGACAGGAGGTACGAGCAGTACTTC
CDR3 protein: CASSLGDRRYEQYF

D gene: TRBD1
clone size: few
J gene: TRBJ2-3
V gene: TRBV14
CDR3 DNA: TGTGCCAGCAGCCAAGGAAGCAGGGGGACGCAGTATTTT
CDR3 protein: CASSQGSRGTQYF

D gene: .
clone size: .
J gene: TRBJ2-7
V gene: TRBV18
CDR3 DNA: TGTGCCAGCTCACCACGGTCACAGGGAGCCCACGAGCAGTACTTC
CDR3 protein: CASSPRSQGAHEQYF

D gene: .
clone size: few
J gene: TRBJ1-5
V gene: TRBV6-6
CDR3 DNA: TGTGCCAGCAGGTCTCGGGGGAGGGATAGCAATCAGCCCCAGCATTTT
CDR3 protein: CASRSRGRDSNQPQHF

D gene: TRBD1
clone size: few
J gene: TRBJ2-4
V gene: TRBV19
CDR3 DNA: TGTGCCAGTAGTCCTCTGCGACAGGGGGAGGACATTCAGTACTTC
CDR3 protein: CASSPLRQGEDIQYF

D gene: TRBD2
clone size: few
J gene: TRBJ2-1
V gene: TRBV27
CDR3 DNA: TGTGCCAGCAGCCGGATCCCGGCGGGGGTCTACAATGAGCAGTTCTTC
CDR3 protein: CASSRIPAGVYNEQFF

D gene: .
clone size: few
J gene: TRBJ1-1
V gene: TRBV5-1
CDR3 DNA: TGCGCCAGCAACCCGGACAGATCGGGTGAAGCTTTCTTT
CDR3 protein: CASNPDRSGEAFF

D gene: TRBD1
clone size: .
J gene: TRBJ1-5
V gene: TRBV14
CDR3 DNA: TGTGCCAGCAGCCATCTCGACAGGGTCCGTTATGGCAATCAGCCCCAGCATTTT
CDR3 protein: CASSHLDRVRYGNQPQHF

D gene: .
clone size: few
J gene: TRBJ2-7
V gene: TRBV4-1
CDR3 DNA: TGCGCCAGCAGCCAAGACGACTTCCTCACGTTCGAGCAGTACTTC
CDR3 protein: CASSQDDFLTFEQYF

D gene: .
clone size: few
J gene: TRBJ2-3
V gene: TRBV7-9
CDR3 DNA: TGTGCCACCGGTGGGACAGATACGCAGTATTTT
CDR3 protein: CATGGTDTQYF

D gene: .
clone size: .
J gene: TRBJ1-1
V gene: TRBV7-9
CDR3 DNA: TGTGCCAGCAGCTTAAGGACAGATAAAGCTTTCTTT
CDR3 protein: CASSLRTDKAFF

D gene: TRBD1
clone size: few
J gene: TRBJ1-2
V gene: TRBV10-3
CDR3 DNA: TGTGCCATCAGCCCAGGGGGCTCTAATGGCTACACCTTC
CDR3 protein: CAISPGGSNGYTF

D gene: .
clone size: .
J gene: TRBJ1-2
V gene: TRBV10-2
CDR3 DNA: TGCGCCAGCAGTGACCCGACAGGTTTAGGGACCTTC
CDR3 protein: CASSDPTGLGTF

D gene: .
clone size: .
J gene: TRBJ1-2
V gene: TRBV28
CDR3 DNA: TGTGCCAGCAGTTCTAACTATGGCTACACCTTC
CDR3 protein: CASSSNYGYTF

D gene: .
clone size: few
J gene: TRBJ2-5
V gene: TRBV7-8
CDR3 DNA: TGTGCCAGCAGCTTAGGGACCCAGTACTTC
CDR3 protein: CASSLGTQYF

D gene: .
clone size: few
J gene: TRBJ1-4
V gene: TRBV9
CDR3 DNA: TGTGCCAGCAGCGTAGGGGACACAACTAATGAAAAACTGTTTTTT
CDR3 protein: CASSVGDTTNEKLFF

D gene: .
clone size: few
J gene: TRBJ2-5
V gene: TRBV5-4
CDR3 DNA: TGTGCCAGCAGCTTAACTTCGGAAGAGACCCAGTACTTC
CDR3 protein: CASSLTSEETQYF

D gene: .
clone size: .
J gene: TRBJ2-7
V gene: TRBV7-2
CDR3 DNA: TGTGCCAGCAGCTTAGCCAGCCGGGAGCAGTACTTC
CDR3 protein: CASSLASREQYF

D gene: .
clone size: .
J gene: TRBJ2-7
V gene: TRBV9
CDR3 DNA: TGTGCCAGCAGCGTAGGACGATGGACAGCTTCTTCCTACGAGCAGTACTTC
CDR3 protein: CASSVGRWTASSYEQYF

D gene: .
clone size: few
J gene: TRBJ1-1
V gene: TRBV19
CDR3 DNA: TGTGCCAGTAACCGGACAGTGAACACTGAAGCTTTCTTT
CDR3 protein: CASNRTVNTEAFF

D gene: TRBD2
clone size: .
J gene: TRBJ2-7
V gene: TRBV5-1
CDR3 DNA: TGCGCCAGCAGCTTGTCGGGACTAGCGGGGGACGAGCAGTACTTC
CDR3 protein: CASSLSGLAGDEQYF

D gene: .
clone size: few
J gene: TRBJ1-5
V gene: TRBV6-5
CDR3 DNA: TGTGCCAGCAGTGTCAGTCTACCCGGAGCCCAGCATTTT
CDR3 protein: CASSVSLPGAQHF

D gene: .
clone size: .
J gene: TRBJ2-7
V gene: TRBV7-9
CDR3 DNA: TGTGCCAGCAGCTTAGAAGGTCTGTCCTACGAGCAGTACTTC
CDR3 protein: CASSLEGLSYEQYF

D gene: .
clone size: .
J gene: TRBJ1-4
V gene: TRBV5-1
CDR3 DNA: TGCGCCAGCAGCTTGGTCCCGTCTAATGAAAAACTGTTTTTT
CDR3 protein: CASSLVPSNEKLFF

D gene: .
clone size: .
J gene: TRBJ2-5
V gene: TRBV7-2
CDR3 DNA: TGTGCCAGCAGCTTGTCGGAGTCCCAGTACTTC
CDR3 protein: CASSLSESQYF

D gene: .
clone size: .
J gene: TRBJ2-5
V gene: TRBV15
CDR3 DNA: TGTGCCACCAGCAGAGAGTCTCGGAACCAAGAGACCCAGTACTTC
CDR3 protein: CATSRESRNQETQYF

D gene: TRBD2
clone size: .
J gene: TRBJ2-3
V gene: TRBV30
CDR3 DNA: TGTGCCTGGAGTGTCGGATCTAGCGGCTCCACAGATACGCAGTATTTT
CDR3 protein: CAWSVGSSGSTDTQYF

D gene: TRBD2
clone size: .
J gene: TRBJ2-5
V gene: TRBV5-6
CDR3 DNA: TGTGCCAGCAGCCCCCGGGGAGGGTGGCGAGAGACCCAGTACTTC
CDR3 protein: CASSPRGGWRETQYF

D gene: .
clone size: .
J gene: TRBJ2-3
V gene: TRBV4-1
CDR3 DNA: TGCGCCAACCCTCCCCGCGGGGATCGAGATACGCAGTATTTT
CDR3 protein: CANPPRGDRDTQYF

D gene: TRBD2
clone size: .
J gene: TRBJ2-1
V gene: TRBV11-2
CDR3 DNA: TGTGCCAGCAGTGCGACTAGCGGCTCTTCATACGAGCAGTTCTTC
CDR3 protein: CASSATSGSSYEQFF

D gene: .
clone size: .
J gene: TRBJ2-7
V gene: TRBV6-6
CDR3 DNA: TGTGCCAGCAGCAGCATGGAGCAGTACTTC
CDR3 protein: CASSSMEQYF

D gene: TRBD1
clone size: few
J gene: TRBJ1-2
V gene: TRBV9
CDR3 DNA: TGTGCCAGCAGCGTAGGAGTCTGGACAGGGGACTATGGCTACACCTTC
CDR3 protein: CASSVGVWTGDYGYTF

D gene: .
clone size: few
J gene: TRBJ1-2
V gene: TRBV15
CDR3 DNA: TGTGCCACCAGCTCAGGAGGGGGTTTCTATGGCTACACCTTC
CDR3 protein: CATSSGGGFYGYTF

D gene: .
clone size: .
J gene: TRBJ2-3
V gene: TRBV9
CDR3 DNA: TGTGCCAGCAGCTCACACCCTAGGGATACGCAGTATTTT
CDR3 protein: CASSSHPRDTQYF